These T cell receptor beta chains were read from a single sample in a study of patients and donors after allogeneic stem cell transplantation. TCRdb used MiXCR to reprocess the RT-PCR reads, holding one entry per CDR3 protein. Among about 200,000 distinct CDR3 sequences listed, 35% to 50% were seen once. The sequenced material came from blood, either unsorted or a sorted T cell fraction (not recorded which). These receptors originate from a human donor who was either an allogeneic HSCT recipient or a stem cell or donor lymphocyte infusion donor (not recorded which). It is not recorded whose cells these are; they may come from a transplant donor. The CDR3 runs from the conserved cysteine through the conserved F or W. The D gene is left open where the match is weak.

v_call d_call cdr3_aa
TRBV6-6 NA CASSPHPLYGYTF
TRBV30 NA CAWSVHRGSRGYTF
TRBV29-1 NA CSVEGDDYGYTF
TRBV5-6 TRBD2 CASSMGLAGYNEQFF
TRBV5-1 NA CASSFQGDEQFF
TRBV6-2/TRBV6-3 TRBD2 CASSSLIAGGEDNEQFF
TRBV15 NA CATSGTPSGNTIYF
TRBV20-1 NA CSARDTYLSGANVLTF
TRBV9 TRBD2 CASTVSGLAGRNEQFF
TRBV7-6 NA CASSLKRGEGLKGTEAFF
TRBV9 NA CASSPQTATYEQYF
TRBV19 NA CASSGALGEAFF
TRBV5-1 TRBD1 CASSVDRGTEAFF
TRBV20-1 NA CSAPPRVAPRTDTQYF
TRBV5-6 NA CASSLDLSGANVLTF
TRBV20-1 NA CSARDFFGRGGMNTEAFF
TRBV6-4 NA CASSPRTRVPSGNTIYF
TRBV20-1 TRBD2 CSARDRASGSVTGELFF
TRBV6-5 NA CASSYSGAFYGYTF
TRBV6-6 TRBD1 CATTAGGTGANVLTF
TRBV12-3/TRBV12-4 NA CASGVREAQYF
TRBV9 TRBD2 CASSVSGTSGLSGEQYF
TRBV28 NA CASSPLTDSPLHF
TRBV7-9 NA CASSPPGISGNTIYF
TRBV6-2/TRBV6-3 NA CASSYAGAGNQPQHF
TRBV12-3/TRBV12-4 NA CASSYGGPYNEQFF
TRBV12-3/TRBV12-4 TRBD2 CASSFLGSGRNNEQFF
TRBV7-9 TRBD1 CASSSGQGRRTEAFF
TRBV30 TRBD1 CAWSVRGTDGYTF
TRBV4-1 NA CASSQEGESGDEQYF
TRBV2 NA CASLAGGYTF
TRBV12-3/TRBV12-4 NA CASRGRNTGELFF
TRBV12-3/TRBV12-4 NA CASSLFHQAEAFF
TRBV4-2 TRBD2 CARSHLAGGPNEQFF
TRBV20-1 NA CSASGYTF
TRBV2 NA CASSALGGTDTQYF
TRBV9 NA CASSAPQGIMNTEAFF
TRBV4-3 TRBD2 CASSQGWTSGRGANEQFF
TRBV24-1 TRBD2 CATSDSRTSGVTDTQYF
TRBV27 NA CASSLGLGSTEAFF
TRBV28 TRBD1 CASSYRGQGFGANVLTF
TRBV6-5 TRBD1 CASRPGTAEAFF
TRBV27 TRBD1 CASSINRDRGQPQHF
TRBV20-1 TRBD1 CSADRVKDGYTF
TRBV5-1 TRBD2 CASSLEGLAGLDTQYF
TRBV5-1 NA CASSVGPRTTLSNQPQHF
TRBV6-5 NA CASSNPTGVGEQYF
TRBV2 NA CASGGIGYNEQFF
TRBV4-3 NA CASSQDFFTAYYGYTF
TRBV20-1 NA CSGYPSAFF
TRBV7-3 NA CASSLTLGSGRDTQYF